The 19 T cell receptor beta chains below were found in one sample sequenced in a study of regulatory T cells in long-lasting Graves disease. Building of the TCR beta libraries involved iRepertoire HTBI primers and Arm-PCR of CDR3 regions. Via MiXCR, TCRdb re-called the multiplex PCR reads, giving one row per CDR3 protein. The sample lists about 350,000 distinct CDR3 sequences, roughly 15% occurring once. Sample time point: newly diagnosed GD, antithyroid drugs for less than 3 months. The TCR library used RNA extracted from PBMCs. These same records also appear under a second study, on T cells in Graves' hyperthyroidism and ophthalmopathy.

The specimen comprised peripheral blood mononuclear cells (PBMCs), sampled at new diagnosis, from a patient treated with antithyroid drugs. These receptor sequences come from a woman younger than 35 with Graves disease.

This clonotype was seen at least ten times. The V call is TRBV9, the J call TRBJ2-7, with TRBD1 identical over 7 bases. The CDR3 extends over 14 amino acids. The trim removed 4 bases at V and 2 bases at J, leaving 6 bases unmatched. The V gene's germline CDR1 is SGDLS and CDR2 YYNGEE. As DNA, the CDR3 is TGTGCCAGCAGCTCCAGACAGGGTCCCTACGAGCAGTACTTC. Translating gives CASSSRQGPYEQYF.

This clonotype was counted a few times. The chain has TRBV9 and TRBJ2-3; weak D call: TRBD2 (5 bases). The V gene's germline CDR1 is SGDLS and CDR2 YYNGEE. The CDR3 consists of 15 residues. The V and J ends lost 1 base and 0 bases respectively, with 9 bases between them. This CDR3 is CASSVRSGSTDTQYF. The CDR3 DNA reads TGTGCCAGCAGCGTAAGAAGCGGAAGCACAGATACGCAGTATTTT. The full variable domain, in which reference TRBV9 and TRBJ2-3 provide the parts outside the CDR3, is DSGVTQTPKHLITATGQRVTLRCSPRSGDLSVYWYQQSLDQGLQFLIQYYNGEERAKGNILERFSAQQFPDLHSELNLSSLELGDSALYFCASSVRSGSTDTQYFGPGTRLTVL.

This clonotype was counted at least ten times. V is TRBV6-1 and J is TRBJ1-2; D is unclear. Germline V lookup: CDR1 MNHNS, CDR2 SASEGT. V dropped 6 bases and J dropped 0 bases, with 8 bases sitting between them. The CDR3 runs 13 residues. In DNA, the CDR3 is TGTGCCAGCAGAGAGACGGCTAACTATGGCTACACCTTC. Residues: CASRETANYGYTF.

This clonotype was seen a handful of times. The chain has TRBV5-5 and TRBJ1-4; D is uncertain. V dropped 0 bases and J dropped 8 bases, with 14 bases sitting between them. Germline V gene sequence: CDR1 SGHKS, CDR2 YYEKEE (reference sequence). This CDR3 spans 15 amino acids. CDR3 residues: CASSLEADRREKLFF. In nucleotides, the CDR3 is TGTGCCAGCAGCTTGGAAGCGGACCGTCGGGAAAAACTGTTTTTT.

This clonotype was seen repeatedly, ten times or more. The V gene is TRBV12-3 or TRBV12-4, the J gene TRBJ2-2; D is undetermined. The CDR3 length is 12 residues. V dropped 6 bases and J dropped 7 bases, with 9 bases sitting between them. CDR3 in DNA: TGTGCCAGCAGACCGCTGTTCGGGGAGCTGTTTTTT. Protein: CASRPLFGELFF.

The chain employs TRBV2 and TRBJ1-5; no firm D call. CDR1 and CDR2 from the germline V gene are SNHLY and FYNNEI. This CDR3 contains 13 residues. V was cut by 3 bases and J by 1 base, with 4 bases left in between. CDR3: CASSDQSNQPQHF. CDR3 nucleotides: TGTGCCAGCAGTGACCAGAGCAATCAGCCCCAGCATTTT. The full variable domain, completed using reference TRBV2 and TRBJ1-5, is EPEVTQTPSHQVTQMGQEVILRCVPISNHLYFYWYRQILGQKVEFLVSFYNNEISEKSEIFDDQFSVERPDGSNFTLKIRSTKLEDSAMYFCASSDQSNQPQHFGDGTRLSIL.

This clonotype occurred many times. The gene calls are TRBV11-3 and TRBJ1-2; TRBD1 is a possible D gene (6 bases). CDR3 size: 14 residues. V was trimmed by 7 bases and J by 6 bases, leaving 18 bases between them. Germline loops: CDR1 SGHNT, CDR2 YENEEA. In DNA, the CDR3 is TGTGCCAGCACCCGTTGGGAGGGGGGCGATGGCTACACCTTC. Translating it yields CASTRWEGGDGYTF.

The chain is built from TRBV11-2 and TRBJ2-5, with 9 bases matching TRBD2. Germline trimming cut 1 base from V and 1 base from J; bases unmatched to any gene: 4. CDR1 and CDR2 (germline): SGHAT, FQNNGV. The CDR3 sequence is 16 residues long. The CDR3 sequence is CASSLAAGGPQETQYF. Here the CDR3 DNA reads TGTGCCAGCAGCTTAGCAGCGGGGGGACCCCAAGAGACCCAGTACTTC.

This clonotype was seen at least ten times. J is TRBJ2-3 and V is TRBV3-1; 15 bases align to TRBD2. CDR3 size: 17 residues. J lost 6 bases, V lost 0 bases, and 4 bases had no gene match. Germline assignment: CDR1 LGHDT and CDR2 YNNKEL (reference sequence). In DNA, the CDR3 is TGTGCCAGCAGCCAAGAACCAGGACTAGCGGGGGGGGATACGCAGTATTTT. Its translation is CASSQEPGLAGGDTQYF.

The rearrangement uses TRBV2 and TRBJ2-3; 8 positions agree with TRBD2. This CDR3 is 16 amino acids long. V was clipped by 6 bases and J by 2 bases; unmatched bases: 10. Germline assignment: CDR1 SNHLY and CDR2 FYNNEI. The CDR3 loop reads CASSPAGGGPTDTQYF. DNA for the CDR3: TGTGCCAGCAGCCCCGCCGGGGGGGGGCCCACAGATACGCAGTATTTT. Full variable domain (remainder filled in from reference TRBV2 and TRBJ2-3): EPEVTQTPSHQVTQMGQEVILRCVPISNHLYFYWYRQILGQKVEFLVSFYNNEISEKSEIFDDQFSVERPDGSNFTLKIRSTKLEDSAMYFCASSPAGGGPTDTQYFGPGTRLTVL.

This clonotype came up a few times. The chain employs TRBV10-3 and TRBJ2-1; 7 positions match TRBD2. V lost 6 bases to trimming and J lost 2 bases; unmatched junction nucleotides: 10. This CDR3 comprises 16 residues. Germline assignment: CDR1 ENHRY and CDR2 SYGVKD. The CDR3 DNA follows: TGTGCCATCAGGAGCGGATTGAGCGGGACCTACAATGAGCAGTTCTTC. It encodes CAIRSGLSGTYNEQFF.

Regarding this clonotype: A much more abundant neighbour one base away suggests this may be a read error. This rearrangement joins TRBV5-4 to TRBJ1-2, with D unclear. The CDR3 covers 14 residues. Per germline, CDR1 SGHNT and CDR2 YYREEE (reference sequence). DNA for the CDR3: TGTGCCAGCAGCTTCTCTCAGACCCACTATGGCTGCACCTTC. This codes for CASSFSQTHYGCTF. Based on the CDR3 plus reference TRBV5-4 and TRBJ1-2, the full variable domain is ETGVTQSPTHLIKTRGQQVTLRCSSQSGHNTVSWYQQALGQGPQFIFQYYREEENGRGNFPPRFSGLQFPNYSSELNVNALELDDSALYLCASSFSQTHYGCTFGSGTRLTVV.

In regard to this clonotype: A much more abundant neighbour one base away suggests this may be a read error. This chain connects TRBV29-1 to TRBJ2-7, with 8 bases that match TRBD1. This CDR3 has 17 residues. Germline V CDR1 and CDR2: SQVTM, ANQGSEA. The CDR3 is CGAATCFRRGPPYEQYF. In DNA form, the CDR3 reads TGCGGCGCCGCGACCTGTTTCCGCAGGGGGCCCCCCTACGAGCAGTACTTC.

This clonotype was counted ten times or more. The V gene is TRBV2, the J gene TRBJ1-2; 7 bases agree with TRBD1. V was pared by 0 bases and J by 8 bases, with 12 bases of the junction left unmatched. The germline V gene encodes CDR1 SNHLY and CDR2 FYNNEI. This CDR3 comprises 16 residues. CDR3 nucleotides: TGTGCCAGCAGTGAAGCGCTTCGAGACAGGGCTGGAGGCTACACCTTC. Its translation: CASSEALRDRAGGYTF.

This clonotype was seen a handful of times. One end of the junction is discordant with germline, which a read error may explain. The chain combines TRBV7-3 with TRBJ1-1, with TRBD1 matching over 12 bases. Germline V gene data show CDR1 as SGHTA and CDR2 as FQGTGA. CDR3 size: 17 residues. The CDR3 protein is CASSLTGQGAVNTEAFF. CDR3 nucleotides: TGTGCCAGCAGCCTAACGGGACAGGGGGCTGTGAACACTGAAGCTTTCTTT.

This clonotype was counted at least ten times. The rearrangement uses TRBV12-3 or TRBV12-4 and TRBJ2-7, with TRBD1 identical over 8 bases. V shed 5 bases, J shed 6 bases, and the junction held 6 bases outside the gene matches. The length of the CDR3 is 13 residues. The CDR3 loop is CASSGQGSGEQYF. Here the CDR3 DNA reads TGTGCCAGCAGTGGACAGGGTTCTGGCGAGCAGTACTTC.

This clonotype was recorded once. The chain has TRBV5-4 and TRBJ2-3; maybe TRBD2 (6 bases). Germline CDR1 reads SGHNT; CDR2 reads YYREEE (reference sequence). The CDR3 loop spans 17 amino acids. V was trimmed by 0 bases and J by 0 bases, leaving 14 bases between them. The CDR3 DNA follows: TGTGCCAGCAGCTTGGCCATAGCCGCGGGGAGCACAGATACGCAGTATTTT. Translating it yields CASSLAIAAGSTDTQYF.

This clonotype was observed at least ten times. The chain carries TRBV6-5 and TRBJ2-7, with 8 bases aligning to TRBD1. Germline loops: CDR1 MNHEY, CDR2 SVGAGI. The CDR3 length is 14 residues. V lost 2 bases to trimming and J lost 6 bases; unmatched junction nucleotides: 6. CDR3 protein: CASSYTRTGLEQYF. The CDR3 DNA sequence: TGTGCCAGCAGTTACACCCGGACAGGGCTCGAGCAGTACTTC.

This clonotype has at least ten counts. The rearrangement joins TRBV20-1 to TRBJ2-7; 8 nucleotides align to TRBD1. V lost 1 base and J lost 6; bases outside the gene matches: 11. CDR1 is DFQATT, CDR2 SNEGSKA, per germline (reference sequence). The CDR3 is 15 amino acids. The CDR3 here is CSARGSGGFYSEQYF. CDR3 sequence (DNA): TGCAGTGCTAGAGGTTCAGGGGGCTTTTACTCCGAGCAGTACTTC.